A selection of T cell receptor beta chains follows, all from one sample in a study of blood T cell repertoires in COVID-19. Using immunoSEQ multiplex PCR, the repertoire was profiled, and TCRdb retains in-frame clones only, with some absent. The sample yields roughly 40,000 clones, about 77% seen once. The sample was peripheral blood. Every receptor here comes from a man older than 75 with acute or convalescent COVID-19. Each CDR3 is given with its conserved first and last residue.

CDR3 length	J gene	V gene	CDR3 protein
14	TRBJ2-3	TRBV11-2	CASSPTKHTDTQYF
15	TRBJ2-5	TRBV6-5	CASQWTGGDRETQYF
14	TRBJ1-1	TRBV25-1	CASSLGLGNTEAFF
12	TRBJ2-5	TRBV24-1	CATSEPGETQYF
16	TRBJ1-2	TRBV25-1	CASSEARQGANYGYTF
14	TRBJ1-1	TRBV7-2	CASSLRHSNTEAFF
16	TRBJ1-2	TRBV7-8	CASSLVDRYLNVGYTF
16	TRBJ2-1	TRBV5-1	CASSLQGAASYNEQFF
13	TRBJ1-6	TRBV6-5	CASMGRTGSPLHF
16	TRBJ2-1	TRBV15	CATSRDGQGGMDEQFF
14	TRBJ2-5	TRBV5-1	CASRADRGTETQYF
13	TRBJ1-1	TRBV11-2	CASSWTRNTEAFF
15	TRBJ1-6	TRBV2	CASSEARGDNSPLHF
17	TRBJ1-4	TRBV3-1/TRBV3-2	CASSQTGGARTNEKLFF
15	TRBJ1-6	TRBV19	CASSIDGRGASPLHF
16	TRBJ1-1	TRBV5-5	CASSLQGGGLNTEAFF
17	TRBJ2-7	TRBV4-1	CASSQETVALIPYEQYF
13	TRBJ1-2	TRBV18	CASSRDSNYGYTF
14	TRBJ2-7	TRBV10-1	CASSEAARVSEQYF
16	TRBJ2-3	TRBV5-4	CASSAGTSGRIDTQYF
13	TRBJ1-1	TRBV29-1	CSVEGQSYTEAFF
14	TRBJ2-7	TRBV5-1	CASSLGTEFYEQYF